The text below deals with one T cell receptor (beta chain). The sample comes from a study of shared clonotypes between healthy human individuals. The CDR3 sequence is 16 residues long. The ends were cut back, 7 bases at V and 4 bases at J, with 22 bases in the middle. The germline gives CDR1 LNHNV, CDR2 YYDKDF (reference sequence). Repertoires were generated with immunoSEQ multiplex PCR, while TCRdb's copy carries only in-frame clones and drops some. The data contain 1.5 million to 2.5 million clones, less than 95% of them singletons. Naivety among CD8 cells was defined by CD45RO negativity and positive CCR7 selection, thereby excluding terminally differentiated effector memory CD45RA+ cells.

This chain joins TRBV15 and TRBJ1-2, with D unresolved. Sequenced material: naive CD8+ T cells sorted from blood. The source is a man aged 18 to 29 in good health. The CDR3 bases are TGTGCCACCACTACGTCCAATCGGATCCCACTCTATGGCTACACCTTC. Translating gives CATTTSNRIPLYGYTF.